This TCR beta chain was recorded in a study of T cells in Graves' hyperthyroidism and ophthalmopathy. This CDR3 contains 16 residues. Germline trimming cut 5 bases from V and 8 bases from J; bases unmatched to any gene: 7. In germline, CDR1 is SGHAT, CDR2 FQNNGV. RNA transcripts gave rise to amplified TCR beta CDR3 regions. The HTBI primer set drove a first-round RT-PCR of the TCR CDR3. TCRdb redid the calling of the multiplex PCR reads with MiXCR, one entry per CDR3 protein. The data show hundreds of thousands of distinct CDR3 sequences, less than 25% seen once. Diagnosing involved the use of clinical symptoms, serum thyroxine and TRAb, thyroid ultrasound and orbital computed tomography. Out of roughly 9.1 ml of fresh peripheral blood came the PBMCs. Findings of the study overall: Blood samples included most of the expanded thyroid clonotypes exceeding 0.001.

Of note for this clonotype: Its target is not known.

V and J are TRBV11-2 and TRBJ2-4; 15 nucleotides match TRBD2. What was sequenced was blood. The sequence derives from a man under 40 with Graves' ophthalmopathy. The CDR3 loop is CASSLGLAGGFDIQYF. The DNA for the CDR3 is TGTGCCAGCAGCCTGGGACTAGCGGGAGGTTTTGACATTCAGTACTTC.